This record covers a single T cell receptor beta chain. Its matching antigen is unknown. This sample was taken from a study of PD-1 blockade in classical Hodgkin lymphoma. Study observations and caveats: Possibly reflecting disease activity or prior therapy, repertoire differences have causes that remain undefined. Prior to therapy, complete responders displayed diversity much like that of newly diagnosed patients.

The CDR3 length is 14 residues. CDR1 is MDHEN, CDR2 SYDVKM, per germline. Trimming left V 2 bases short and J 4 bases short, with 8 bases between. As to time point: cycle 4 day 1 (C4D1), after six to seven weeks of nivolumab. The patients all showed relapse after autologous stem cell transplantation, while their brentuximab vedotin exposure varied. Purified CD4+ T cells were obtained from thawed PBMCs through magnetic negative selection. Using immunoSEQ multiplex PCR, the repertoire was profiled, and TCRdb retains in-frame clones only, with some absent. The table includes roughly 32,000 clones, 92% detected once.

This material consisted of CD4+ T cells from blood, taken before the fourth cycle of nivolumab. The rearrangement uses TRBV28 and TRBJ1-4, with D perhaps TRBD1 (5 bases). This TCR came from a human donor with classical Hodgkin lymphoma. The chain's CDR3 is CASSLDSFNEKLFF. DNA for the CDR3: TGTGCCAGCAGTTTAGACAGCTTTAATGAAAAACTGTTTTTT.